These T cell receptor beta chains were read from a single sample in a study of shared clonotypes between healthy human individuals. Generated by immunoSEQ multiplex PCR, the TCRdb table keeps only in-frame clones and is missing some. The repertoire includes about 1 million clones, about 76% of them detected once, and around 1.5% sits in the top ten. Source material: memory CD4+ T cells sorted from blood. The receptors originated from a man between 18 and 35 years old in good health. CDR3s include the opening cysteine and the closing phenylalanine or tryptophan. The D gene is left open where the match is weak. Clone size is shown for a subset of rows, as once, few, many or a class of expanded clone.

cdr3_nt cdr3_aa j_call v_call d_call clone_size
TGTGCCAGTACCGGTGGAAACACCATATATTTT CASTGGNTIYF TRBJ1-3 TRBV19 . .
TGTGCCACGCGGGAAGGGGGGCTAACTGAAGCTTTCTTT CATREGGLTEAFF TRBJ1-1 TRBV19 . .
TGCGCCAGCAGCTTGTACAGGGGAAACGAGCAGTACTTC CASSLYRGNEQYF TRBJ2-7 TRBV5-1 TRBD1 .
TGTGCCAGCAGGGGGGACAGGGCACCAGGGGCGAATGAGCAGTTCTTC CASRGDRAPGANEQFF TRBJ2-1 TRBV2 TRBD1 once
TGTGCCAGCAACAGGGGCGGGGGCACTGAAGCTTTCTTT CASNRGGGTEAFF TRBJ1-1 TRBV6-1 TRBD1 few
TGCGCCAGCAGTGAGGGGTCGGGAGGGACCACAGATACGCAGTATTTT CASSEGSGGTTDTQYF TRBJ2-3 TRBV10-1 TRBD2 .
TGTGCCAGTAGTGCCGGACAGGGAACCACTGAAGCTTTCTTT CASSAGQGTTEAFF TRBJ1-1 TRBV19 TRBD1 few
TGTGCCTGGAGTATATCTTGGACTAGCGGGGGCCAAGAGACCCAGTACTTC CAWSISWTSGGQETQYF TRBJ2-5 TRBV30 TRBD2 .
TGTGCCAGCAGCGTAGATCCTAGCGGGGGTTTAAGGGAGCAGTTCTTC CASSVDPSGGLREQFF TRBJ2-1 TRBV9 TRBD2 .
TGTGCCAGCAGGGACCCCAGCGGGGGGGCCGGAAACATTCAGTACTTC CASRDPSGGAGNIQYF TRBJ2-4 TRBV4-2 TRBD2 .
TGCAGCGGGGGTAGGCCAACCATCTACAATGAGCAGTTCTTC CSGGRPTIYNEQFF TRBJ2-1 TRBV29-1 . .
TGTGCTAGCAGCTTAATAACCCACGATACGCAGTATTTT CASSLITHDTQYF TRBJ2-3 TRBV7-7 . .
TGTGCCAGCAGCGAGATGGGACAGGGGATTCGCGAGCAGTACTTC CASSEMGQGIREQYF TRBJ2-7 TRBV2 TRBD1 .
TGTGCCAGCAGTGAAGACAGGTACGACTATGGCTACACCTTC CASSEDRYDYGYTF TRBJ1-2 TRBV6-1 . few
TGTGCCATCAGTAAAGGGACAGGAGAAACAGATACGCAGTATTTT CAISKGTGETDTQYF TRBJ2-3 TRBV10-3 TRBD1 .
TGTGCCAGCAGCCCACAGGATGGCTACACCTTC CASSPQDGYTF TRBJ1-2 TRBV7-9 . .
TGTGCCACCAGTAAGCTCCGGGACGGCTACGAGCAGTACTTC CATSKLRDGYEQYF TRBJ2-7 TRBV15 . .
TGTGCCAGCAGTTCCTCCGGGACAGGGAACTATGGCTACACCTTC CASSSSGTGNYGYTF TRBJ1-2 TRBV28 TRBD1 few
TGTGCCAGCAGTTCCGGGACAGGGTACAATTCACCCCTCCACTTT CASSSGTGYNSPLHF TRBJ1-6 TRBV6-5 TRBD1 .
TGTGCCAGTAGTGAGACAGGGGGAGGCTACGAGCAGTACTTC CASSETGGGYEQYF TRBJ2-7 TRBV19 TRBD1 .
TGCGCCAGCAGCCTATCGACAGGGAACACTGAAGCTTTCTTT CASSLSTGNTEAFF TRBJ1-1 TRBV5-1 . few
TGTGCCAGCAGCGCCCGTGAGGGTATGGGCTACACCTTC CASSAREGMGYTF TRBJ1-2 TRBV9 . .
TGTGCCAGCAGCCCAAAACTAACTGGTAACTATGGCTACACCTTC CASSPKLTGNYGYTF TRBJ1-2 TRBV28 . .
TGTGCCAGCAGCCAACGGACTCGGAACACTGAAGCTTTCTTT CASSQRTRNTEAFF TRBJ1-1 TRBV14 . few
TGTGCCAGCAGTGAAGGGGTTGGACAGGGTAAGAATACGCAGTATTTT CASSEGVGQGKNTQYF TRBJ2-3 TRBV6-1 TRBD1 .
TGTGCCAGCAGTCTGTCCCCAGCGGGACTGAACACCGGGGAGCTGTTTTTT CASSLSPAGLNTGELFF TRBJ2-2 TRBV2 TRBD2 .
TGTGCCAGCAGGTCCGACGGCGGGGAGCTGTTTTTT CASRSDGGELFF TRBJ2-2 TRBV2 . .
TGCGCCAGCAGCCAAGAACTCCTAGCGGGAGAGAGCGAGCAGTACTTC CASSQELLAGESEQYF TRBJ2-7 TRBV4-3 TRBD2 many
TGTGCCATCTTATTTGGCGGGGAGCTGTTTTTT CAILFGGELFF TRBJ2-2 TRBV10-3 . .
TGTGCCAGCTCGCAGGATCGAAACACCGGGGAGCTGTTTTTT CASSQDRNTGELFF TRBJ2-2 TRBV18 . once
TGTGCCAGCAGCTTAGCGCTGAGGGATGGAAACACCATATATTTT CASSLALRDGNTIYF TRBJ1-3 TRBV7-9 . .
TGTGCCAGCAGTGAAGGACAGGGGGCCCGCTCTGGGGCCAACGTCCTGACTTTC CASSEGQGARSGANVLTF TRBJ2-6 TRBV6-1 TRBD1 .
TGTGCCTGGAGTGTTGGGGGGGTCTCTGGAAACACCATATATTTT CAWSVGGVSGNTIYF TRBJ1-3 TRBV30 . .
TGCGCCAGCAGTGGACAGGGTGGGAACACCGGGGAGCTGTTTTTT CASSGQGGNTGELFF TRBJ2-2 TRBV10-2 TRBD1 .
TGTGCCAGCAGCTCCCATAGCGGGAGGAACAATGAGCAGTTCTTC CASSSHSGRNNEQFF TRBJ2-1 TRBV7-9 TRBD2 .
TGTGCCAGCAGACGGCGACAGGGGGCCGATGAAAAACTGTTTTTT CASRRRQGADEKLFF TRBJ1-4 TRBV6-1 TRBD1 few
TGTGCCAGCTCACCGCTTGTTTTCCAGGCTAATAACTATGGCTACACCTTC CASSPLVFQANNYGYTF TRBJ1-2 TRBV18 . .
TGTGCCAGCAGCTTAACACTCCGCGGGGGGCTGTTCTTC CASSLTLRGGLFF TRBJ2-1 TRBV7-3 TRBD2 .
TGTGCCAGCAGTTTTGCGGCCGTCTACGAGCAGTACTTC CASSFAAVYEQYF TRBJ2-7 TRBV28 . .
TGTGCCATCAGTGAGTCGATTGCGGGGGGCACATACAATGAGCAGTTCTTC CAISESIAGGTYNEQFF TRBJ2-1 TRBV10-3 TRBD2 .
TGTGCCAGCAGTCCTATCCCTTTACTTCGGGCTCAAGAGACCCAGTACTTC CASSPIPLLRAQETQYF TRBJ2-5 TRBV28 . .
TGTGCCAGCACCGGGACTAATGAAAAACTGTTTTTT CASTGTNEKLFF TRBJ1-4 TRBV6-1 . .
TGTGCCAGCAGTTACAGGGGGCCTAGCACTGAAGCTTTCTTT CASSYRGPSTEAFF TRBJ1-1 TRBV27 TRBD1 .
TGCGCCAGCAGTCCCCCGGGTCGGGGGCCAAGGGGCTACACCTTC CASSPPGRGPRGYTF TRBJ1-2 TRBV23-1 . .
TGTGCCAGCAGCGTAGACGTGACAGGGGGTTCCGAGCAGTACTTC CASSVDVTGGSEQYF TRBJ2-7 TRBV9 TRBD1 .
TGTGCCATCAGTGACCCTAACAGGGATATGAGTCCTAACTATGGCTACACCTTC CAISDPNRDMSPNYGYTF TRBJ1-2 TRBV10-3 . once
TGTGCCACCGCCGGACAGGGGAAAGAGAACACTGAAGCTTTCTTT CATAGQGKENTEAFF TRBJ1-1 TRBV10-3 TRBD1 .
TGTGCCAGCAGTTTGGCCATGACAGGGCTGGCTGGCTACACCTTC CASSLAMTGLAGYTF TRBJ1-2 TRBV28 TRBD1 .
TGTGCCAGCAGCTTATCAGGGTTATCTGGAAACACCATATATTTT CASSLSGLSGNTIYF TRBJ1-3 TRBV11-2 . many
TGTGCCAGCTCACCCGACGGCTATGGCTACACCTTC CASSPDGYGYTF TRBJ1-2 TRBV18 . .
TGTGCCAGCAGCTTAGATAGGTGGAGTGAAAAACTGTTTTTT CASSLDRWSEKLFF TRBJ1-4 TRBV11-2 . .
TGTGCCAGCAGCTACGGACCCGACTCACCCCTCCACTTT CASSYGPDSPLHF TRBJ1-6 TRBV6-5 . few
TGTGCCAGCAGCCTTCTCGGCGGGATGGGCGGGGAGCTGTTTTTT CASSLLGGMGGELFF TRBJ2-2 TRBV7-9 . .
TGCGCCAGCAGCTTGAGGCCTAGCGAAGAGACCCAGTACTTC CASSLRPSEETQYF TRBJ2-5 TRBV5-1 . .
TGTGCCAGCAGCTTATTAAGAATCTCTGGGGCCAACGTCCTGACTTTC CASSLLRISGANVLTF TRBJ2-6 TRBV11-2 . once
TGTGCCATCAGTACCGGGACTAGCCCCACCGGGGAGCTGTTTTTT CAISTGTSPTGELFF TRBJ2-2 TRBV10-3 TRBD2 .
TGTGCCAGCAGTTTGGACAGGGGGCAAGGGGAGCAGTACTTC CASSLDRGQGEQYF TRBJ2-7 TRBV28 TRBD1 .